A selection of T cell receptor beta chains follows, all from one sample in a study of shared clonotypes between healthy human individuals. Libraries were prepared by immunoSEQ multiplex PCR; TCRdb keeps only in-frame clonotypes and omits some of them. The sample holds 550,000 to 700,000 clones; around three quarters are singletons and the top ten take 1.5% to 2%. Material for sequencing was memory CD4+ T cells sorted from blood. These receptors all come from a young woman in good health. Both conserved end residues are part of each CDR3. A D gene is named only where the DNA matches it firmly. Only some rows state a clone size, as once, few, many or a class for expanded clones.

d_call: NA; clone_size: NA; j_call: TRBJ1-4; v_call: TRBV28; cdr3_nt: TGTGCCAGCAGTTTGCAGGGAACTGCAACTAATGAAAAACTGTTTTTT; cdr3_aa: CASSLQGTATNEKLFF
d_call: NA; clone_size: few; j_call: TRBJ1-1; v_call: TRBV7-3; cdr3_nt: TGTGCCAGCAGCTTAGGACAAATGAACACTGAAGCTTTCTTT; cdr3_aa: CASSLGQMNTEAFF
d_call: TRBD2; clone_size: NA; j_call: TRBJ2-7; v_call: TRBV27; cdr3_nt: TGTGCCAGCAGCATCACTAGCGGAAGCTCCTACGAGCAGTACTTC; cdr3_aa: CASSITSGSSYEQYF
d_call: NA; clone_size: NA; j_call: TRBJ1-2; v_call: TRBV4-1; cdr3_nt: TGCGCCAGCAGCCCCCGGGCCCGAACTAACTATGGCTACACCTTC; cdr3_aa: CASSPRARTNYGYTF
d_call: NA; clone_size: NA; j_call: TRBJ2-3; v_call: TRBV30; cdr3_nt: TGTGCCTGGAGCGTCTCAGGGGATAGAGGGCAGTATTTT; cdr3_aa: CAWSVSGDRGQYF
d_call: NA; clone_size: NA; j_call: TRBJ2-1; v_call: TRBV2; cdr3_nt: TGTGCCAGCAGTGGGGGGTGGTCCTACAATGAGCAGTTCTTC; cdr3_aa: CASSGGWSYNEQFF
d_call: TRBD1; clone_size: NA; j_call: TRBJ1-2; v_call: TRBV11-2; cdr3_nt: TGTGCCAGCAGCTTCAATAGGGACAGTGGTTCTGGCTACACCTTC; cdr3_aa: CASSFNRDSGSGYTF
d_call: TRBD2; clone_size: once; j_call: TRBJ2-7; v_call: TRBV28; cdr3_nt: TGTGCCAGCAGTTTAGCGCGGGGGGGATACGAGCAGTACTTC; cdr3_aa: CASSLARGGYEQYF
d_call: NA; clone_size: once; j_call: TRBJ1-4; v_call: TRBV28; cdr3_nt: TGTGCCAGCACTGTCGACGGTGATGAAAAACTGTTTTTT; cdr3_aa: CASTVDGDEKLFF
d_call: TRBD2; clone_size: once; j_call: TRBJ2-7; v_call: TRBV27; cdr3_nt: TGTGCCAGCAGTCGCGGACTAGCGGGGCCGCCCTACGAGCAGTACTTC; cdr3_aa: CASSRGLAGPPYEQYF
d_call: NA; clone_size: NA; j_call: TRBJ1-5; v_call: TRBV27; cdr3_nt: TGTGCCAGCAGTTGGACAGCAAATAGCAATCAGCCCCAGCATTTT; cdr3_aa: CASSWTANSNQPQHF
d_call: NA; clone_size: NA; j_call: TRBJ1-4; v_call: TRBV5-4; cdr3_nt: TGTGCCAGCAGCTTAGGGGGGCTTTCTGAAAAACTGTTTTTT; cdr3_aa: CASSLGGLSEKLFF
d_call: TRBD1; clone_size: NA; j_call: TRBJ1-5; v_call: TRBV28; cdr3_nt: TGTGCCAGCACTACCCCTGGCCAGGGGGGCCAGCCCCAGCATTTT; cdr3_aa: CASTTPGQGGQPQHF
d_call: NA; clone_size: many; j_call: TRBJ2-3; v_call: TRBV6-4; cdr3_nt: TGTGCCAGCAGTGAGGGACCGCTCACAGATACGCAGTATTTT; cdr3_aa: CASSEGPLTDTQYF
d_call: TRBD2; clone_size: few; j_call: TRBJ2-1; v_call: TRBV7-8; cdr3_nt: TGTGCCAGCAGCTTGAATCGGGAGGCTGAGCAGTTCTTC; cdr3_aa: CASSLNREAEQFF
d_call: TRBD1; clone_size: NA; j_call: TRBJ2-5; v_call: TRBV27; cdr3_nt: TGTGCCAGCAGTCCTCTGGACAGGGTGGGGGTAGAGACCCAGTACTTC; cdr3_aa: CASSPLDRVGVETQYF
d_call: NA; clone_size: few; j_call: TRBJ2-6; v_call: TRBV5-1; cdr3_nt: TGCGCCAGCAGCCTCGACGGGATAGGGGCCAACGTCCTGACTTTC; cdr3_aa: CASSLDGIGANVLTF
d_call: NA; clone_size: NA; j_call: TRBJ1-1; v_call: TRBV28; cdr3_nt: TGTGCCAGCAGATTGACGGGGAACACTGAAGCTTTCTTT; cdr3_aa: CASRLTGNTEAFF
d_call: TRBD1; clone_size: NA; j_call: TRBJ1-2; v_call: TRBV5-4; cdr3_nt: TGTGCCAGCAGCTCGGCACAGGGGGCGGTCTATGGCTACACCTTC; cdr3_aa: CASSSAQGAVYGYTF
d_call: NA; clone_size: NA; j_call: TRBJ2-7; v_call: TRBV7-6; cdr3_nt: TGTGCCAGCAGCCGGGCTAGCGATTCCGGAAAGCAGTACTTC; cdr3_aa: CASSRASDSGKQYF
d_call: NA; clone_size: NA; j_call: TRBJ2-7; v_call: TRBV6-5; cdr3_nt: TGTGCCAGCAGCCTTTCCGGGACGGACTACGAGCAGTACTTC; cdr3_aa: CASSLSGTDYEQYF
d_call: NA; clone_size: once; j_call: TRBJ1-3; v_call: TRBV28; cdr3_nt: TGTGCCAGTTCCAAACCTTCAGGGTCTGGAAACACCATATATTTT; cdr3_aa: CASSKPSGSGNTIYF
d_call: NA; clone_size: NA; j_call: TRBJ1-5; v_call: TRBV25-1; cdr3_nt: TGTGCCAGCAGTGGGACGGCGAGCAATCAGCCCCAGCATTTT; cdr3_aa: CASSGTASNQPQHF
d_call: NA; clone_size: NA; j_call: TRBJ1-1; v_call: TRBV7-9; cdr3_nt: TGTGCCAGCAGCTTAGAAAGGGGGAGCAACACTGAAGCTTTCTTT; cdr3_aa: CASSLERGSNTEAFF
d_call: NA; clone_size: NA; j_call: TRBJ1-5; v_call: TRBV19; cdr3_nt: TGTGCCAGTAGTTTTGCGTTGGATCAGCCCCAGCATTTT; cdr3_aa: CASSFALDQPQHF
d_call: NA; clone_size: NA; j_call: TRBJ2-7; v_call: TRBV7-2; cdr3_nt: TGTGCCAGCAGCTCAAACGACATCTCCTACGAGCAGTACTTC; cdr3_aa: CASSSNDISYEQYF
d_call: NA; clone_size: once; j_call: TRBJ2-2; v_call: TRBV27; cdr3_nt: TGTGCCAGCAGTTTAAAACTAGCCGGCACCGGGGAGCTGTTTTTT; cdr3_aa: CASSLKLAGTGELFF
d_call: NA; clone_size: NA; j_call: TRBJ2-7; v_call: TRBV28; cdr3_nt: TGTGCCAGCACCCAACTAAGCTCCTACGAGCAGTACTTC; cdr3_aa: CASTQLSSYEQYF
d_call: NA; clone_size: NA; j_call: TRBJ1-5; v_call: TRBV6-5; cdr3_nt: TGTGCCAGCAGTTACTCGGAGGGACAGCCCCAGCATTTT; cdr3_aa: CASSYSEGQPQHF
d_call: NA; clone_size: NA; j_call: TRBJ2-7; v_call: TRBV11-2; cdr3_nt: TGTGCCAGCAGCGCCTTTAGCTCTAGTATCTACGAGCAGTACTTC; cdr3_aa: CASSAFSSSIYEQYF
d_call: NA; clone_size: few; j_call: TRBJ2-7; v_call: TRBV11-2; cdr3_nt: TGTGCCAGCAGCAGGGACTCCTTGATCGAGCAGTACTTC; cdr3_aa: CASSRDSLIEQYF
d_call: NA; clone_size: NA; j_call: TRBJ2-1; v_call: TRBV19; cdr3_nt: TGTGCCAGTAGTATAGCCCCTAGTACTCTCTACAATGAGCAGTTCTTC; cdr3_aa: CASSIAPSTLYNEQFF
d_call: TRBD2; clone_size: NA; j_call: TRBJ2-7; v_call: TRBV5-6; cdr3_nt: TGTGCCAGCAGCTTGGCTAGGACTAGCGGGATCCCTCCAAGCGAGCAGTACTTC; cdr3_aa: CASSLARTSGIPPSEQYF
d_call: NA; clone_size: NA; j_call: TRBJ2-2; v_call: TRBV5-4; cdr3_nt: TGTGCCAGCAGCCTTGGCTCGAACACCGGGGAGCTGTTTTTT; cdr3_aa: CASSLGSNTGELFF
d_call: NA; clone_size: NA; j_call: TRBJ1-2; v_call: TRBV27; cdr3_nt: TGTGCCAGCAGTCCCAGGTTTATGGGGGTAGGCTACACCTTC; cdr3_aa: CASSPRFMGVGYTF
d_call: NA; clone_size: NA; j_call: TRBJ1-3; v_call: TRBV10-3; cdr3_nt: TGTGCCATCAGTGAAAGGGGAGCTGGAAACACCATATATTTT; cdr3_aa: CAISERGAGNTIYF
d_call: TRBD1; clone_size: once; j_call: TRBJ1-5; v_call: TRBV6-8; cdr3_nt: TGTGCCAGCAGGGGGGACAGGGAAAGCAATCAGCCCCAGCATTTT; cdr3_aa: CASRGDRESNQPQHF
d_call: NA; clone_size: NA; j_call: TRBJ2-2; v_call: TRBV5-4; cdr3_nt: TGTGCCAGCAGCTTGAAGGCGGGGATAAACACCGGGGAGCTGTTTTTT; cdr3_aa: CASSLKAGINTGELFF
d_call: NA; clone_size: NA; j_call: TRBJ2-1; v_call: TRBV2; cdr3_nt: TGTGCCAGCAGGAGGGGCTCCTACAATGAGCAGTTCTTC; cdr3_aa: CASRRGSYNEQFF
d_call: NA; clone_size: NA; j_call: TRBJ1-2; v_call: TRBV18; cdr3_nt: TGTGCCAGCTCACCAGGGCTGAACTATGGCTACACCTTC; cdr3_aa: CASSPGLNYGYTF
d_call: TRBD1; clone_size: NA; j_call: TRBJ1-5; v_call: TRBV28; cdr3_nt: TGTGCCAGCAGCTTTGTCAGGGGGAACCAGCCCCAGCATTTT; cdr3_aa: CASSFVRGNQPQHF
d_call: TRBD2; clone_size: NA; j_call: TRBJ2-1; v_call: TRBV25-1; cdr3_nt: TGTGCCAGCAGTGACCTAGCGGGAGCGGGTGAGCAGTTCTTC; cdr3_aa: CASSDLAGAGEQFF